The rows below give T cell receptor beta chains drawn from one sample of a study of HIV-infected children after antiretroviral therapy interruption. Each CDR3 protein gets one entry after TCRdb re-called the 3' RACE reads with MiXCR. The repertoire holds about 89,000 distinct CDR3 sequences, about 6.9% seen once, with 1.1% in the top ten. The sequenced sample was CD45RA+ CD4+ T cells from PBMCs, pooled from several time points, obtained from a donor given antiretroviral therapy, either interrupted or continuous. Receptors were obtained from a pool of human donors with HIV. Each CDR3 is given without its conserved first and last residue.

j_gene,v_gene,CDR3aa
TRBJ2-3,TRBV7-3,ASSPDTGRGTQY
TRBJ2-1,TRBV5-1,ASSRAVDEQF
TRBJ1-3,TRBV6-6,ASSYSGQFSTGNTIY
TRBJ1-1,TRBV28,ATWTLGTRAF
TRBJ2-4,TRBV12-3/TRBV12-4,ASTLAVQGTNLAKNIQY
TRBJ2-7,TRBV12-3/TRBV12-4,ASSATGAYEQY
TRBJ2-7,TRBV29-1,SVAGVGPYEQY
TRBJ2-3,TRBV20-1,SARTGQCFCTDTQY
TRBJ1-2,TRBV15,ATSRRLSSGGYYGYT
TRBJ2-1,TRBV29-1,SVEMRNEQF
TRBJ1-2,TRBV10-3,AISEGQGSVSNYGYT
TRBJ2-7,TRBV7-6,ASSFSGTGAGEQY
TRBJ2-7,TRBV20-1,SARSAAAYEQY
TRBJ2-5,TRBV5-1,ASSLSQPRSETQY
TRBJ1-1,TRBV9,ASSASRGMNTEAF
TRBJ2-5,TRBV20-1,SAHDFGGQETQY
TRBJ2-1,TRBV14,ASSQDRLNEQF
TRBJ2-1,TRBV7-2,ASSPDNEQF
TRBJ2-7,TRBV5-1,ASSLESGAYEQY
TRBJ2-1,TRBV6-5,ASSYGTGRQF
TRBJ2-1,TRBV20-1,SARADKSNHEQF
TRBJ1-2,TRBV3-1,ASSPQMTGTDYGYT
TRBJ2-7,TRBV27,ASSSRTSGSYEQY
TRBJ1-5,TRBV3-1,ASSQERFNQPQH
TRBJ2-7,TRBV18,ASSPQYAAYEQY
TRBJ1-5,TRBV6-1,ASLPPGGEYNQPQH
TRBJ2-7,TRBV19,ASSITHFSYELY
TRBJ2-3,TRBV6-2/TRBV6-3,ASRIRLAGGSTDTQY
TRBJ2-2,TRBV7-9,ASKYGQLNTGELF
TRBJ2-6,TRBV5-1,ASSRDGTSGANVLT
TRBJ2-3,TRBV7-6,ASSPPGLRDTQY
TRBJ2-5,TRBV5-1,ASSIGQQETQY
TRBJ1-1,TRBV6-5,ASSHRGPNDEAF
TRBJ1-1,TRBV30,AGRDMEQAF
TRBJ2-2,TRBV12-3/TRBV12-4,ASRGQDPGTGELF
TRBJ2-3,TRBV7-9,ASNWGLAGTTDTQY
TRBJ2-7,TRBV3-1,ASSQAASGSYEQY
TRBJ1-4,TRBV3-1,ASSLTGGYGKLF
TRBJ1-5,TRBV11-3,ASSLATGSNQPQH
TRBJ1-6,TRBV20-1,SARFSDRENSPLH
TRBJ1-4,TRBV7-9,ASSPGTVANEKLF